This passage covers 22 T cell receptor beta chains from one sample sequenced in a study of blood T cells in healthy people across ages. The authors ran a second PCR of about 6 to 12 cycles using a sample-barcoded 5' primer and a J-beta primer mix. One entry per CDR3 protein results from TCRdb running MiXCR on the 5' RACE reads. The sample consists of fewer than 900,000 distinct CDR3 sequences, approximately 35% of them appearing once. The sequenced sample was blood. These receptors all come from a man in his late teens or twenties in good health.

This CDR3 reads CASSPDLGATEAFF. CDR3 in DNA: TGTGCCAGCAGCCCCGATTTGGGGGCGACTGAAGCTTTCTTT. J is TRBJ1-1 and V is TRBV12-3 or TRBV12-4; D is possibly TRBD1 (6 bases). The CDR3 length is 14 residues. V lost 6 bases and J lost 5, with 16 bases in between.

The chain uses TRBV4-3 and TRBJ2-1, with 10 bases lining up with TRBD1. The ends lost 4 bases at V and 9 bases at J; junction bases unmatched: 9. CDR1 LGHNA and CDR2 YSLEER come from the germline V gene. The CDR3 length is 15 residues. In DNA, the CDR3 is TGCGCCAGCAGCCCCCGGGACAGGGGAAATTCTGAGCAGTTCTTC. This codes for CASSPRDRGNSEQFF.

A few counts support this clonotype. The junction shows a germline mismatch at one end, possibly a read error. The chain links TRBV7-8 to TRBJ1-2; 7 bases are shared with TRBD1. The CDR3 is 17 amino acids. Germline V lookup: CDR1 SGHVS, CDR2 FQNEAQ. CDR3 nucleotides: TGTGCCAACAGCCATACAGGACGGACAGGAGGAGTTTATGGCTACACCTTC. Amino acid sequence: CANSHTGRTGGVYGYTF.

The chain has TRBV7-2 and TRBJ1-2; D might be TRBD1 (5 bases). Germline-derived CDR1 and CDR2 are SGHTA and FQGNSA. V lost 1 base and J lost 4, with 13 bases in between. The CDR3 consists of 15 residues. The CDR3 nucleotides read TGTGCCAGCAGCTTAGATCACAGGACTGTCTATGGCTACACCTTC. Protein product: CASSLDHRTVYGYTF.

J is TRBJ2-1 and V is TRBV5-1; TRBD2 aligns across 7 bases. The V segment lost 4 bases and the J segment 3 bases; nucleotides outside the gene matches: 7. CDR1 SGHRS and CDR2 YFSETQ come from the germline V gene. This CDR3 has 15 residues. The CDR3, as DNA: TGCGCCAGCAGCCCTTCCGGGACTAACTACAATGAGCAGTTCTTC. Its protein is CASSPSGTNYNEQFF.

The chain uses TRBV20-1 and TRBJ2-1, with D possibly being TRBD2 (6 bases). The germline V gene encodes CDR1 DFQATT and CDR2 SNEGSKA (reference sequence). The CDR3 sequence is 16 residues long. Trimming took 0 bases from V and 13 from J, leaving 25 bases between them. CDR3 protein: CSARDMDVGGVETQFF. CDR3 DNA sequence: TGCAGTGCTAGAGATATGGACGTCGGCGGGGTGGAGACCCAGTTCTTC.

This clonotype was seen a handful of times. As DNA, the CDR3 is TGCAGTGCTAGAGGTTGGACTAGCGGGGAAAAGCAGTACTTC. Protein sequence: CSARGWTSGEKQYF. V is TRBV20-1 and J is TRBJ2-7, with 12 bases aligning to TRBD2. This CDR3 has 14 amino acids. V was pared by 1 base and J by 8 bases, with 6 bases of the junction left unmatched. Germline lookup yields CDR1 DFQATT and CDR2 SNEGSKA (reference sequence).

The J gene is TRBJ1-1, the V gene TRBV14; perhaps TRBD1 as D (5 bases). Trimming cost V 2 bases and J 3 bases, with 25 bases left between them. CDR3 length: 19 amino acids. Germline assignment: CDR1 SGHDN and CDR2 FVKESK. DNA for the CDR3: TGTGCCAGCAGCCAAAACTTTTTGATGAGAGGGGCATCCCACACTGAAGCTTTCTTT. It specifies CASSQNFLMRGASHTEAFF.

A word on this clonotype: This may arise from a read error, as a much more abundant clone is one base away. This rearrangement joins TRBV5-1 to TRBJ2-7; weak D call: TRBD1 (6 bases). There are 16 residues in the CDR3. The germline V gene encodes CDR1 SGHRS and CDR2 YFSETQ. CDR3 nucleotide sequence: TGCGCCAGCAGCCTCCAGACTACAGGGAGCTCCTACAAGCAGTACTTC. Amino acids: CASSLQTTGSSYKQYF.

This clonotype has just a few counts. CDR3 loop: CASSPTDRVGYNEQYF. Written as DNA, the CDR3 is TGCGCCAGCAGCCCCACCGACAGGGTGGGTTACAATGAGCAGTACTTC. V and J are TRBV4-1 and TRBJ2-7, with 7 bases fitting TRBD1. Germline assignment: CDR1 MGHRA and CDR2 YSYEKL. The CDR3 sequence is 16 residues long. V lost 4 bases and J lost 7; bases outside the gene matches: 16.

J is TRBJ1-2 and V is TRBV4-1, with D maybe TRBD1 (5 bases). Trimming shortened V by 1 base and J by 6 bases, and 12 bases separated the two germline ends. CDR1 is MGHRA and CDR2 is YSYEKL in the germline V gene. This CDR3 is built from 14 residues. As DNA, the CDR3 is TGCGCCAGCAGCCAAGTAGGAGGGGTGGATGGCTACACCTTC. This sequence encodes CASSQVGGVDGYTF.

The chain recombines TRBV21-1 with TRBJ2-3; the table names TRBD2, a call not compared with the DNA. TRBV21-1 counts as a pseudogene. The CDR3 totals 18 residues. The CDR3 DNA reads TGTGCCAGCAGCATGCGCACTAGCGGGGGGCCTATCACAGATACGCAGTATTTT. The encoded protein is CASSMRTSGGPITDTQYF.

This clonotype has just a few counts. A read error may produce the germline difference seen at one junction end. The rearrangement joins TRBV5-6 to TRBJ2-1; D gene unclear. Germline-derived CDR1 and CDR2 are SGHDT and YYEEEE. This CDR3 comprises 12 residues. CDR3 amino acids: CASSPSFNEQFF. Written as DNA, the CDR3 is TGTGCCAGCAGCCCCTCCTTCAATGAGCAGTTCTTC.

There are a few counts of this clonotype. The chain joins TRBV20-1 to TRBJ1-5; D ambiguous. V lost 5 bases and J lost 0, with 14 bases in between. Per germline, CDR1 DFQATT and CDR2 SNEGSKA (reference sequence). This CDR3 has 15 amino acids. This CDR3 reads CSAGISTTSNQPQHF. The CDR3 region has the DNA TGCAGTGCTGGAATTTCGACCACTAGCAATCAGCCCCAGCATTTT.

This chain joins TRBV29-1 and TRBJ1-1; unclear D gene. Germline CDR1 SQVTM, CDR2 ANQGSEA. V lost 6 bases and J 7 bases, leaving 3 bases between the germline ends. The CDR3 runs to 8 residues. CDR3 sequence reads: CSVDEAFF. The CDR3 nucleotides read TGCAGCGTAGATGAAGCTTTCTTT.

The rearrangement joins TRBV5-1 to TRBJ1-2; weak D call: TRBD1 (6 bases). The V gene lost 1 base and the J gene lost 3 bases, with 13 bases spanning the gap. Germline CDR1 is SGHRS and CDR2 is YFSETQ. This CDR3 has 15 residues. The CDR3 sequence is CASSLNGRTDYGYTF. The CDR3 DNA is TGCGCCAGCAGCTTGAATGGCAGGACAGACTATGGCTACACCTTC.

The chain joins TRBV29-1 to TRBJ2-1, with a tentative D call TRBD2 (6 bases). The end of the DNA is better explained by TRBJ2-7, so the J call may be wrong. Germline CDR1 SQVTM, CDR2 ANQGSEA. The CDR3 length is 14 residues. The CDR3 nucleotides are TGCAGCGTTGATCCGATTTCTACGGGAGAGCAGCAGTACTTC. Translated, it gives CSVDPISTGEQQYF.

This clonotype was counted a few times. The V call is TRBV20-1, the J call TRBJ2-4; 8 bases fit TRBD1. This CDR3 region has 17 residues. Unmatched junction bases numbered 8, after V lost 0 bases and J lost 1 base. The germline V gene has CDR1 DFQATT and CDR2 SNEGSKA (reference sequence). The DNA of the CDR3 is TGCAGTGCTAGAGACTCAGGGGGCCGTGTGGCCAAAAACATTCAGTACTTC. Translated: CSARDSGGRVAKNIQYF.

There are a few counts of this clonotype. This chain links TRBV27 with TRBJ1-1; 8 bases fit TRBD1. This CDR3 contains 14 residues. Trimming removed 5 bases from V and 10 bases from J; junction bases left unmatched: 12. Germline CDR1 is MNHEY and CDR2 is SMNVEV (reference sequence). This CDR3 reads CASSPRQGMSRAFF. The CDR3 DNA sequence: TGTGCCAGCAGTCCAAGACAGGGGATGAGTAGAGCTTTCTTT.

This clonotype was seen just once. The J gene is TRBJ1-1, the V gene TRBV20-1; D gene ambiguous. CDR1 is DFQATT and CDR2 is SNEGSKA in the germline V gene (reference sequence). This CDR3 contains 12 residues. CDR3 residues: CRATRMNTEAFF. The CDR3, as DNA: TGCAGGGCGACTCGCATGAACACTGAAGCTTTCTTT.

CDR3 sequence: CASSKGDRYNEQFF. The CDR3 DNA follows: TGTGCCAGCAGTAAAGGGGACAGGTACAATGAGCAGTTCTTC. J is TRBJ2-1 and V is TRBV6-2 or TRBV6-3, with TRBD1 identical over 8 bases. The V and J ends lost 5 bases and 4 bases, in that order; junction bases with no gene match: 4. CDR1 MNHEY and CDR2 SVGEGT come from the germline V gene. The CDR3 spans 14 residues.

This clonotype was seen just once. The rearrangement joins TRBV24-1 to TRBJ2-3; TRBD2 aligns across 9 bases. There are 14 residues in the CDR3. The trim removed 12 bases at V and 4 bases at J, leaving 10 bases unmatched. Germline CDR1 KGHDR, CDR2 SFDVKD. Here the CDR3 DNA reads TGTGCCGCTAGCAGGCGGGGGGGCTCAGATACGCAGTATTTT. Translation: CAASRRGGSDTQYF.